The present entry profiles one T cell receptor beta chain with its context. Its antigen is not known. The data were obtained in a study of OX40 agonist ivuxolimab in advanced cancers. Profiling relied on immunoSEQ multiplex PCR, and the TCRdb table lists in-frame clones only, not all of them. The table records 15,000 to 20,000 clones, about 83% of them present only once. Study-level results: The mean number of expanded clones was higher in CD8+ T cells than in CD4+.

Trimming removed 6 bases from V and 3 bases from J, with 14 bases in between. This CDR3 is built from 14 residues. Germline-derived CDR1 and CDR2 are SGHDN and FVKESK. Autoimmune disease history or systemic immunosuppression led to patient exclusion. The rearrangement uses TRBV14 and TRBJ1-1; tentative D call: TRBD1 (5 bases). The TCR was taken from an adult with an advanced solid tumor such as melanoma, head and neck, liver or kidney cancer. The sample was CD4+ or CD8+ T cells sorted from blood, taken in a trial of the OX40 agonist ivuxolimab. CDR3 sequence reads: CASRRDSLHTEAFF. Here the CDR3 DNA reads TGTGCCAGCAGAAGAGACAGTTTACACACTGAAGCTTTCTTT.